The entry below describes one TCR beta chain. The protocol was immunoSEQ multiplex PCR, while the TCRdb copy is restricted to in-frame clones and leaves out a portion. Seen here are some 9,700 clones, 70% to 80% observed once, and the top ten hold 7.5%. This entry is derived from a study of neoadjuvant nivolumab and ipilimumab in lung cancer. This CDR3 spans 15 amino acids. Trimming cost V 0 bases and J 4 bases; bases outside gene matches: 4. CDR1 and CDR2 (germline): LGHNA, YSLEER. This chain uses TRBV4-3 with TRBJ2-7, with 9 bases matching TRBD2. The source of this sequence is an adult with non-small cell lung cancer. Some clones in this sample may be carry-over from other donors' samples. Sequences were derived from tumor tissue, sampled after neoadjuvant nivolumab, alone or with ipilimumab, at or shortly before surgery. The chain's CDR3 is CASSQDASGGYEQYF. In nucleotides, the CDR3 is TGCGCCAGCAGCCAAGATGCGAGCGGGGGGTACGAGCAGTACTTC.